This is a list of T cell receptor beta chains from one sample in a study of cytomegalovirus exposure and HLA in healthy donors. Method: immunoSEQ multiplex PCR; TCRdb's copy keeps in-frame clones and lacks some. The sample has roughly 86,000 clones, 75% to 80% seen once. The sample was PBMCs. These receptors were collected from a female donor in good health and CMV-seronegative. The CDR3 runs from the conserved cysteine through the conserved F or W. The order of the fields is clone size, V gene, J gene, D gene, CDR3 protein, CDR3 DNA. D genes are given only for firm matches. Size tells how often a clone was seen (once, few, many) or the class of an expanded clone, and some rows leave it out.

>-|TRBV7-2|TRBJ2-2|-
CASSRGRLAAGELFF
TGTGCCAGCAGCCGCGGGCGGCTAGCAGCCGGGGAGCTGTTTTTT
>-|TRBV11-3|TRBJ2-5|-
CASSLSSVETQYF
TGTGCCAGCAGCTTATCATCGGTAGAGACCCAGTACTTC
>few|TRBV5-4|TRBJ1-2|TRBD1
CASSLEQGKLGNYGYTF
TGTGCCAGCAGCTTGGAACAGGGGAAATTAGGAAACTATGGCTACACCTTC
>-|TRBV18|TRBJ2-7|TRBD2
CASSPPGLAGPYEQYF
TGTGCCAGCTCACCGCCGGGACTAGCGGGACCCTACGAGCAGTACTTC
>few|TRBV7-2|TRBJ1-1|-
CASQRGLGVNTEAFF
TGTGCCAGCCAAAGGGGGTTGGGGGTGAACACTGAAGCTTTCTTT
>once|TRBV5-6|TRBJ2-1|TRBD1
CASGRTGGNEQFF
TGTGCCAGCGGTAGGACAGGGGGGAATGAGCAGTTCTTC
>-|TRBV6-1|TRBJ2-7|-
CASSEGRGSSYEQYF
TGTGCCAGCAGTGAGGGGAGAGGGAGCTCCTACGAGCAGTACTTC
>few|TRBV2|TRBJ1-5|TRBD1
CASSERGTGLGPQHF
TGTGCCAGCAGTGAAAGGGGGACAGGCCTGGGGCCCCAGCATTTT
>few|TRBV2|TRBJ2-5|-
CASSDTASGLQETQYF
TGTGCCAGCAGTGATACGGCCTCGGGTCTTCAAGAGACCCAGTACTTC
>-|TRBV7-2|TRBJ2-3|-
CASSSYTDTQYF
TGTGCCAGCAGTTCTTACACAGATACGCAGTATTTT
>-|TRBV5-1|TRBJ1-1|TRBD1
CASSLSVGQENTEAFF
TGCGCCAGCAGCTTGAGTGTGGGACAGGAGAACACTGAAGCTTTCTTT
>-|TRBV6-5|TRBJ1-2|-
CASSYSGGPGGGYTF
TGTGCCAGCAGTTACTCGGGGGGACCCGGGGGAGGCTACACCTTC
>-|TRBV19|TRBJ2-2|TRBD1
CATDRGTGELFF
TGTGCCACCGACAGGGGTACCGGGGAGCTGTTTTTT
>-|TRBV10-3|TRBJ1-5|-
CAISESGVTGQPQHF
TGTGCCATCAGTGAGTCCGGGGTCACCGGGCAGCCCCAGCATTTT
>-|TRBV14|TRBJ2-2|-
CASSDVGAGELFF
TGTGCCAGCAGCGATGTAGGGGCCGGGGAGCTGTTTTTT
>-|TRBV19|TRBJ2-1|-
CASSIPPGDEQFF
TGTGCCAGTAGTATTCCACCAGGGGACGAGCAGTTCTTC
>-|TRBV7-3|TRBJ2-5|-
CASSRGETQYF
TGTGCCAGCAGCAGGGGAGAGACCCAGTACTTC
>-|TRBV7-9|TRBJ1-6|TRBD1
CASSLGTGGQLPLHF
TGTGCCAGCAGCTTAGGGACAGGGGGCCAACTTCCCCTCCACTTT
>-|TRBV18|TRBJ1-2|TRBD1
CASSLSRDSYGYTF
TGTGCCAGCTCACTATCGCGGGACAGCTATGGCTACACCTTC
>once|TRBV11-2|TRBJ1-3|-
CASSSGSTGNTIYF
TGTGCCAGCAGCTCAGGGTCGACTGGAAACACCATATATTTT
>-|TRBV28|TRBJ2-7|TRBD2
CASSLNGKRESSYEQYF
TGTGCCAGCAGCCTTAATGGGAAGCGGGAGAGCTCCTACGAGCAGTACTTC
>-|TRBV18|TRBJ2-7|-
CASSPDPRSSYEQYF
TGTGCCAGCTCACCTGATCCGAGGAGCTCCTACGAGCAGTACTTC
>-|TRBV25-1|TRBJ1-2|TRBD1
CASSGSTGDYGYTF
TGTGCCAGTAGTGGGTCCACAGGGGATTATGGCTACACCTTC
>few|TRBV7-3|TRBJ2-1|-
CASRRPGGSDANEQFF
TGTGCCAGCAGGAGGCCCGGTGGGAGCGATGCGAATGAGCAGTTCTTC